Listed below are T cell receptor beta chains from one sample, sequenced in a study of OX40 agonist ivuxolimab in advanced cancers. Some clones are missing from TCRdb's copy, which holds only in-frame ones; the method was immunoSEQ multiplex PCR. Found here are just under 65,000 clones, around 81% of them singletons; the top ten hold 1%. The material sequenced was CD4+ or CD8+ T cells sorted from blood, taken in a trial of the OX40 agonist ivuxolimab. The receptors were sampled from an adult with an advanced solid tumor such as melanoma, head and neck, liver or kidney cancer. The CDR3 runs from the conserved cysteine through the conserved F or W. A D gene is named only where the DNA matches it firmly. Clone sizes are given selectively: once, few, many, or a class where the clone is expanded.

size,J,length,D,V,CDR3,DNA
-,TRBJ2-1,15,TRBD2,TRBV5-6,CASSFLTSGEHREFF,TGTGCCAGCAGCTTTTTGACTAGCGGGGAGCATCGGGAGTTCTTC
-,TRBJ2-1,11,-,TRBV20-1,CSASFLGKQFF,TGCAGTGCTAGTTTCCTGGGGAAGCAGTTCTTC
once,TRBJ1-2,14,-,TRBV6-4,CASSEEGALGRYTF,TGTGCCAGCAGTGAAGAAGGGGCCCTTGGCCGCTACACCTTC
-,TRBJ2-7,11,-,TRBV6-1,CASSQRYEQYF,TGTGCCAGCAGTCAACGCTACGAGCAGTACTTC
once,TRBJ2-5,14,TRBD2,TRBV5-1,CASSLELAGGLWYF,TGCGCCAGCAGCTTGGAACTAGCGGGGGGGCTTTGGTACTTC
-,TRBJ1-2,13,-,TRBV27,CASSPNGVVGYTF,TGTGCCAGCAGTCCGAACGGGGTTGTTGGCTACACCTTC
-,TRBJ2-7,14,-,TRBV5-6,CASSRRDISYEQYF,TGTGCCAGCAGCCGCCGGGACATCTCCTACGAGCAGTACTTC
-,TRBJ1-1,14,-,TRBV7-9,CASSWNRGNTEAFF,TGTGCCAGCAGCTGGAATCGGGGAAACACTGAAGCTTTCTTT
-,TRBJ1-1,14,-,TRBV4-2,CASSQGPGDTEAFF,TGTGCCAGCAGCCAAGGACCAGGGGACACTGAAGCTTTCTTT
-,TRBJ1-2,13,-,TRBV6-6,CASSSQGIYGYTF,TGTGCCAGCAGTTCACAGGGTATCTATGGCTACACCTTC
few,TRBJ2-7,16,TRBD2,TRBV30,CAWSPLLSGGVYEQYF,TGTGCCTGGAGTCCCCTTTTAAGCGGGGGGGTCTACGAGCAGTACTTC
few,TRBJ2-5,14,-,TRBV7-2,CASSLWGAGETQYF,TGTGCCAGCAGCTTATGGGGGGCCGGAGAGACCCAGTACTTC
-,TRBJ1-1,14,-,TRBV14,CASSLPGRGTEAFF,TGTGCCAGCAGCCTTCCGGGGAGGGGTACTGAAGCTTTCTTT
-,TRBJ2-3,14,-,TRBV5-4,CASSSQGLTYTQYF,TGTGCCAGCAGCTCCCAGGGACTCACGTATACGCAGTATTTT
-,TRBJ2-7,15,-,TRBV4-3,CASRLYRDRDYEQYF,TGCGCCAGCAGGCTGTACCGGGACCGCGACTACGAGCAGTACTTC
-,TRBJ1-1,11,-,TRBV28,CASSINTEAFF,TGTGCCAGCAGTATAAACACTGAAGCTTTCTTT
-,TRBJ2-1,13,-,TRBV10-2,CASSGVVYGEQFF,TGCGCCAGCAGTGGGGTAGTGTATGGTGAGCAGTTCTTC
-,TRBJ2-1,12,-,TRBV6-5,CASKNTRYEQFF,TGTGCCAGCAAAAATACGAGATACGAGCAGTTCTTC
-,TRBJ2-3,17,TRBD2,TRBV5-1,CASSLAPTSGGTDTQYF,TGCGCCAGCAGTCTGGCCCCGACTAGCGGGGGCACAGATACGCAGTATTTT
-,TRBJ2-1,15,-,TRBV18,CASSPPVTVANEQFF,TGTGCCAGCTCACCACCGGTTACAGTCGCCAATGAGCAGTTCTTC
-,TRBJ1-2,11,-,TRBV27,CASSPFGGYTF,TGTGCCAGCAGTCCCTTCGGCGGCTACACCTTC
-,TRBJ1-4,14,-,TRBV18,CASSPQGTSEKLFF,TGTGCCAGCTCACCCCAAGGGACCTCGGAAAAACTGTTTTTT